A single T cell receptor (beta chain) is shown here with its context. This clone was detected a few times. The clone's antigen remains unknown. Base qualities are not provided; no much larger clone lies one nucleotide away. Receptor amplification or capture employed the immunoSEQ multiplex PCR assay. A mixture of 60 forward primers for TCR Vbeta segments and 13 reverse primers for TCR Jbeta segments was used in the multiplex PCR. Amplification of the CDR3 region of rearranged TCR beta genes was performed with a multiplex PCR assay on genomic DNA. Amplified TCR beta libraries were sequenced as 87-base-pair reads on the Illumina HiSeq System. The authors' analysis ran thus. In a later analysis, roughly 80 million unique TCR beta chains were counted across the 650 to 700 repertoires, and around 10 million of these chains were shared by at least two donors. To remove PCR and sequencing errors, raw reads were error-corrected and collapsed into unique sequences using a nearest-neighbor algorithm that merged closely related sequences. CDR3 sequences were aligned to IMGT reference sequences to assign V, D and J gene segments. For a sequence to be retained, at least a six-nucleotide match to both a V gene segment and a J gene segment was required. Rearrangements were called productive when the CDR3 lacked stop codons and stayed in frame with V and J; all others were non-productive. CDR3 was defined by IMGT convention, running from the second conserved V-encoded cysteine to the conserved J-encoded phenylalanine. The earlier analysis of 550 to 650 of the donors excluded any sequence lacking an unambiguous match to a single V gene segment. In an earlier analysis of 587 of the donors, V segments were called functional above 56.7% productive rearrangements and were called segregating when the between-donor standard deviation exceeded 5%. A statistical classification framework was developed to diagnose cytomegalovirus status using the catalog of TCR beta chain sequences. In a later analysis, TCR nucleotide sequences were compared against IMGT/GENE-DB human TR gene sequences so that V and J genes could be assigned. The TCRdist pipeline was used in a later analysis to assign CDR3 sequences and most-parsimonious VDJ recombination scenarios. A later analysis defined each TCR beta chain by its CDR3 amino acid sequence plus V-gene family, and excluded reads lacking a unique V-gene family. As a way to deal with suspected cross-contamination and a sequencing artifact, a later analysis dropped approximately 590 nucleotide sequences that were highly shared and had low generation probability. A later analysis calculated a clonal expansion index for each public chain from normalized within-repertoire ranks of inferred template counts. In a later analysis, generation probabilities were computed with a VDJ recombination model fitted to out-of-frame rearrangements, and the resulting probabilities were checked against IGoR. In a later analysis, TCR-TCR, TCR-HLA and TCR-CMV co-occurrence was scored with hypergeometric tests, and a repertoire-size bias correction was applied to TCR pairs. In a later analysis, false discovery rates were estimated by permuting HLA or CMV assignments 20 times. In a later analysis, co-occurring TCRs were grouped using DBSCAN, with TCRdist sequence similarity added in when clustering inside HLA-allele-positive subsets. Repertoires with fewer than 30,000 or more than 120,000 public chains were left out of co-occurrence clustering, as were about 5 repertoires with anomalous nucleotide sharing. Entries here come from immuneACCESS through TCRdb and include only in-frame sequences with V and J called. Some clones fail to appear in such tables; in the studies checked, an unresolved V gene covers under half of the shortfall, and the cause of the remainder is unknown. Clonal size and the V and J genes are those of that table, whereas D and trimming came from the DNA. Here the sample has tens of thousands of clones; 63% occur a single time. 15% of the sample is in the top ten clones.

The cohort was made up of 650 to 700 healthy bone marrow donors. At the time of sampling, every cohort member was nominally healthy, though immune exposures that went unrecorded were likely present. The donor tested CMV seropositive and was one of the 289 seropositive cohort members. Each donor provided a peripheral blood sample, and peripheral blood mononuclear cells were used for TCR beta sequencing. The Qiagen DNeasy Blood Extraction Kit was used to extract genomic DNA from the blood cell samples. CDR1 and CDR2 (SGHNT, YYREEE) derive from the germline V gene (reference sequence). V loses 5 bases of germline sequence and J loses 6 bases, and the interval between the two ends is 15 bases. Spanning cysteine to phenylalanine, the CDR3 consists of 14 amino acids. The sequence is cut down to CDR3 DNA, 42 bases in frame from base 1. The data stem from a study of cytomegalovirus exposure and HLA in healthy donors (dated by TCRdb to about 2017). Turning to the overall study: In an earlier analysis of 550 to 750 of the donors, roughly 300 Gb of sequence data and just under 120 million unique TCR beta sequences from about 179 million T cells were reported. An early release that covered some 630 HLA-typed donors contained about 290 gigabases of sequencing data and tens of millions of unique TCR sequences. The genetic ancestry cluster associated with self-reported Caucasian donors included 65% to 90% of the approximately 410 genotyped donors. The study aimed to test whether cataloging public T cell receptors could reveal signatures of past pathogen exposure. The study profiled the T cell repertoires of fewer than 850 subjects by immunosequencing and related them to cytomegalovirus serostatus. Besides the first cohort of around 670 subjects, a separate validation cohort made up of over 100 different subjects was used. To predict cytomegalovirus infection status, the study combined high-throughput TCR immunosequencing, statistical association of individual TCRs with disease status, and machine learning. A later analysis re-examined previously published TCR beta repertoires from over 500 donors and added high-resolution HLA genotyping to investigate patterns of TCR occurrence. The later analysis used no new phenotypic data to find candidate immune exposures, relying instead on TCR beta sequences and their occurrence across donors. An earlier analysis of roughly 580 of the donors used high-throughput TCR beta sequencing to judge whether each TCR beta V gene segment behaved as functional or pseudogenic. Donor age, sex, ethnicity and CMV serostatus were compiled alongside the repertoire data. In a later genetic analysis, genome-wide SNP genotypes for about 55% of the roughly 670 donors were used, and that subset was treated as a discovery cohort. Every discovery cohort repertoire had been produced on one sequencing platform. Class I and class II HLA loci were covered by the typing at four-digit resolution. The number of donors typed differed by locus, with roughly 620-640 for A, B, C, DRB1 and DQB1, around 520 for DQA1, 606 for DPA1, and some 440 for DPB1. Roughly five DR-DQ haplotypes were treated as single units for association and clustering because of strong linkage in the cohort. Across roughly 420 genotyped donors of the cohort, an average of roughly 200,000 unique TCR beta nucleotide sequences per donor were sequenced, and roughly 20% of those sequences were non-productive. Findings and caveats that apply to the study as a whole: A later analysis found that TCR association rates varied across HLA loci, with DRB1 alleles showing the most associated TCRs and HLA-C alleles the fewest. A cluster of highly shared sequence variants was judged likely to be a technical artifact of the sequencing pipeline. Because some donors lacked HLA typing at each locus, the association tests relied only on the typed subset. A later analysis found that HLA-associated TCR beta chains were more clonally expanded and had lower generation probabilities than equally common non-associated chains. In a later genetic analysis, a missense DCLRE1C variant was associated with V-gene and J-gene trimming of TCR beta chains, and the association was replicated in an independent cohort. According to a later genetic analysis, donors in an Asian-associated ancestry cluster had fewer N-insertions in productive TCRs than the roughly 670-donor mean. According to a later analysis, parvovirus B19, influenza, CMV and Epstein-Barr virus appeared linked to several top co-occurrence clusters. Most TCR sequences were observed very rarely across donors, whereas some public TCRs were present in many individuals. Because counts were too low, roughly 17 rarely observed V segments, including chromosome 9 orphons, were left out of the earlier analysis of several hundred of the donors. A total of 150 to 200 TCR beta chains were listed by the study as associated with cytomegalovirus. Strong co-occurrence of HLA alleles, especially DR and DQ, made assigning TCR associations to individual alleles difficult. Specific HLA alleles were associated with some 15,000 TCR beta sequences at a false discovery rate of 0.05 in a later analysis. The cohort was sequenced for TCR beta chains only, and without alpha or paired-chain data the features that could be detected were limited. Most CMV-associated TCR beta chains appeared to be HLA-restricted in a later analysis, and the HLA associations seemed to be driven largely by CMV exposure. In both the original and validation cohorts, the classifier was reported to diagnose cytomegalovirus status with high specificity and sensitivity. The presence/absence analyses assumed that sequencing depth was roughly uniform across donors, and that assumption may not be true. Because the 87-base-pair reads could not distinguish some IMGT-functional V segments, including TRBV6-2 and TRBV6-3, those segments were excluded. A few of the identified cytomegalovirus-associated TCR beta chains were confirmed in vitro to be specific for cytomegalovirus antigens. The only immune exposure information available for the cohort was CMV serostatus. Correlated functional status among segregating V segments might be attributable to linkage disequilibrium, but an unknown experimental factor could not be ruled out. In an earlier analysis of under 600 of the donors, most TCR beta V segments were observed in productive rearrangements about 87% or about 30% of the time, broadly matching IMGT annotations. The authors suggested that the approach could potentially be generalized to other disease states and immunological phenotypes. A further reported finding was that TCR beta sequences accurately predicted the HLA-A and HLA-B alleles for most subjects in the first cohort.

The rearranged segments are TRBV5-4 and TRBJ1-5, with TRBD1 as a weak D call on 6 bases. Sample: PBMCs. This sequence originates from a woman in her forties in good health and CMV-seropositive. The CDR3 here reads CASRSRGYGQPQHF. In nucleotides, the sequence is TGTGCCAGCAGGAGTAGGGGGTACGGTCAGCCCCAGCATTTT. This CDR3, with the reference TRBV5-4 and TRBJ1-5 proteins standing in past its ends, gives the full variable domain ETGVTQSPTHLIKTRGQQVTLRCSSQSGHNTVSWYQQALGQGPQFIFQYYREEENGRGNFPPRFSGLQFPNYSSELNVNALELDDSALYLCASRSRGYGQPQHFGDGTRLSIL.